This is a list of T cell receptor beta chains from one sample in a study of neurological immune-mediated disorders. TCRdb analysed the 5' RACE reads with MiXCR anew, one entry per CDR3 protein. The data contain about 59,000 distinct CDR3 sequences, less than 25% of them singletons. What was sequenced was PBMCs. Every receptor here comes from a man aged 55 to 70 with HTLV-1-associated myelopathy (HAM/TSP). CDR3s include the opening cysteine and the closing phenylalanine or tryptophan. The order of the fields is clone size, V gene, D gene, J gene, CDR3 protein, CDR3 DNA. D genes are given only for firm matches. The size of a clone is reported for some rows only, either as once, few or many, or as a class for expanded clones.

NA	TRBV12-3/TRBV12-4	TRBD2	TRBJ2-7	CVSSHRRMGLAGGPDSYEQYF	TGTGTCAGCAGTCACCGACGCATGGGACTAGCGGGAGGGCCAGACTCCTACGAGCAGTACTTC
NA	TRBV7-3	TRBD2	TRBJ2-1	CASSRAGGFDNEQFF	TGTGCCAGCAGCCGAGCGGGAGGGTTTGACAATGAGCAGTTCTTC
many	TRBV20-1	TRBD2	TRBJ2-1	CSARKLAGVNEQFF	TGCAGTGCTAGGAAGCTAGCGGGAGTCAATGAGCAGTTCTTC
NA	TRBV23-1	NA	TRBJ1-1	CASSQGSGANTEAFF	TGCGCCAGCAGTCAAGGTTCAGGGGCGAACACTGAAGCTTTCTTT
many	TRBV20-1	TRBD1	TRBJ2-3	CSPTQGASTDTQYF	TGCAGTCCAACACAGGGGGCTAGCACAGATACGCAGTATTTT
many	TRBV20-1	NA	TRBJ2-3	CSAREGGHTRMDTQYF	TGCAGTGCTAGAGAGGGTGGACACACGAGAATGGATACGCAGTATTTT
many	TRBV5-5	TRBD1	TRBJ1-1	CASSWGQGLNTEAFF	TGTGCCAGCAGCTGGGGACAGGGACTGAACACTGAAGCTTTCTTT
NA	TRBV6-5	TRBD2	TRBJ2-3	CASRIAGGVDTQYF	TGTGCCAGTAGGATAGCGGGAGGGGTCGATACGCAGTATTTT
many	TRBV4-1	NA	TRBJ2-5	CASSPPTGSGETQYF	TGCGCCAGCAGCCCGCCCACAGGGTCAGGGGAGACCCAGTACTTC
many	TRBV5-1	NA	TRBJ2-5	CASSWGRGSAETQYF	TGCGCCAGCAGCTGGGGCCGCGGCTCGGCGGAGACCCAGTACTTC
NA	TRBV20-1	NA	TRBJ2-4	CSASIGGAKNIQYF	TGCAGTGCTAGTATCGGAGGGGCCAAAAACATTCAGTACTTC
many	TRBV29-1	NA	TRBJ2-5	CSAGGERETQYF	TGCAGCGCCGGAGGAGAGCGAGAGACCCAGTACTTC
NA	TRBV7-9	TRBD2	TRBJ2-1	CASSRLAGVYNEQFF	TGTGCCAGCAGCCGACTAGCGGGAGTCTACAATGAGCAGTTCTTC
many	TRBV5-1	NA	TRBJ1-1	CASSFQGSTEAFF	TGCGCCAGCAGCTTTCAAGGAAGCACTGAAGCTTTCTTT
many	TRBV7-2	NA	TRBJ2-7	CASSPEAGDLNYPYEQYF	TGTGCCAGCAGCCCCGAAGCGGGCGACCTCAATTATCCGTACGAGCAGTACTTC
many	TRBV24-1	NA	TRBJ1-5	CATSNRDGQPQHF	TGTGCCACTTCAAACAGGGACGGGCAGCCCCAGCATTTT
few	TRBV7-2	NA	TRBJ1-4	CASSTSQGPTTNEKLFF	TGTGCCAGCAGCACCAGCCAGGGGCCTACAACTAATGAAAAACTGTTTTTT
many	TRBV15	NA	TRBJ2-5	CATSRDRETQYF	TGTGCCACCAGCAGAGATCGCGAGACCCAGTACTTC
NA	TRBV12-3/TRBV12-4	NA	TRBJ1-6	CASRKGGDHSPLHF	TGTGCCAGCCGAAAAGGGGGGGATCATTCACCCCTCCACTTT
many	TRBV6-2/TRBV6-3	NA	TRBJ2-1	CASSYPGRPPYNEQFF	TGTGCCAGCAGTTACCCGGGGCGGCCCCCCTACAATGAGCAGTTCTTC
NA	TRBV7-9	NA	TRBJ2-3	CASSSGGDTQYF	TGTGCCAGCAGCTCCGGAGGAGATACGCAGTATTTT
NA	TRBV11-2	NA	TRBJ2-7	CASSLGGTGTYEQYF	TGTGCCAGCAGCTTAGGGGGGACGGGGACCTACGAGCAGTACTTC
NA	TRBV6-2/TRBV6-3	NA	TRBJ2-3	CASTRSSDTQYF	TGTGCCAGCACTCGGAGTTCAGATACGCAGTATTTT
many	TRBV5-1	TRBD1	TRBJ1-2	CASSPWTGSNYGYTF	TGCGCCAGCAGCCCCTGGACAGGATCGAACTATGGCTACACCTTC
NA	TRBV20-1	TRBD2	TRBJ2-7	CSARPSGAAYEQYF	TGCAGTGCTAGGCCTAGCGGGGCCGCCTACGAGCAGTACTTC
NA	TRBV25-1	NA	TRBJ1-3	CASSELLISGNTIYF	TGTGCCAGCAGTGAATTATTGATCTCTGGAAACACCATATATTTT
many	TRBV5-1	TRBD1	TRBJ1-6	CASSSEGWGDSQETLHF	TGCGCCAGCAGCTCGGAAGGATGGGGGGACAGCCAAGAAACCCTCCACTTT
NA	TRBV20-1	NA	TRBJ2-3	CSARDSLTDTQYF	TGCAGTGCTAGGGACAGCCTCACAGATACGCAGTATTTT
many	TRBV7-2	NA	TRBJ1-6	CASSPWESSSPLHF	TGTGCCAGCAGCCCCTGGGAGAGCTCTTCACCCCTCCACTTT
NA	TRBV5-6	NA	TRBJ2-7	CASSWAGDQYF	TGTGCCAGCAGCTGGGCGGGCGATCAGTACTTT
NA	TRBV6-5	TRBD2	TRBJ2-3	CASSSGTSGMSQYF	TGTGCCAGCAGTTCCGGGACTAGCGGGATGTCGCAGTATTTT
NA	TRBV9	TRBD1	TRBJ2-1	CASPGGQANNEQFF	TGTGCCAGCCCTGGGGGACAGGCGAACAATGAGCAGTTCTTC
many	TRBV20-1	NA	TRBJ1-2	CSARDGGVTGYTF	TGCAGTGCTAGAGATGGCGGGGTTACGGGCTACACCTTC
many	TRBV6-5	TRBD2	TRBJ2-3	CASSRNSGSRTDTQYF	TGTGCCAGCAGTCGAAATAGCGGGAGCCGGACAGATACGCAGTATTTT
NA	TRBV28	TRBD1	TRBJ1-4	CASTPPTGLANEKLFF	TGTGCCAGCACACCCCCGACAGGGCTTGCTAATGAAAAACTGTTTTTT
many	TRBV20-1	TRBD2	TRBJ2-7	CSAIKAGGSYEQYF	TGCAGTGCTATTAAAGCGGGAGGGTCCTACGAGCAGTACTTC
many	TRBV29-1	TRBD1	TRBJ2-7	CSVVLDRVGNEQYF	TGCAGCGTTGTCCTAGACAGGGTCGGGAACGAGCAGTACTTC
many	TRBV4-2	NA	TRBJ2-7	CASSPNTYEQYF	TGTGCCAGCAGCCCCAACACCTACGAGCAGTACTTC
many	TRBV7-9	NA	TRBJ1-4	CASSFLDRTNEKLFF	TGTGCCAGCAGCTTTCTTGACAGGACTAATGAAAAACTGTTTTTT
NA	TRBV6-5	NA	TRBJ1-5	CASTPGAAFSNQPQHF	TGTGCCAGCACCCCCGGGGCAGCTTTTAGCAATCAGCCCCAGCATTTT
many	TRBV19	NA	TRBJ2-6	CASSIDLRGRRSGANVLTF	TGTGCCAGTAGTATAGATCTTCGGGGACGTCGCTCTGGGGCCAACGTCCTGACTTTC
many	TRBV20-1	TRBD1	TRBJ1-5	CSAKQGAHQPQHF	TGCAGTGCTAAGCAGGGGGCTCATCAGCCCCAGCATTTT
NA	TRBV18	NA	TRBJ1-6	CASSPGTPNSPLHF	TGTGCCAGCTCACCCGGGACTCCTAATTCACCCCTCCACTTT
many	TRBV5-1	TRBD2	TRBJ2-1	CASSLGSGLESYNEQFF	TGCGCCAGCAGCCTTGGTTCCGGACTAGAATCCTACAATGAGCAGTTCTTC
many	TRBV20-1	NA	TRBJ2-7	CSASPLRRDSYEQYF	TGCAGTGCTAGCCCCCTGAGGCGGGACTCCTACGAGCAGTACTTC
many	TRBV6-5	TRBD2	TRBJ2-2	CASSFGGSPSNTGELFF	TGTGCCAGCAGTTTCGGCGGGAGCCCTTCGAACACCGGGGAGCTGTTTTTT
few	TRBV12-3/TRBV12-4	TRBD1	TRBJ1-4	CASRLYRGKLFF	TGTGCCAGCAGACTCTACAGGGGGAAACTGTTTTTT
many	TRBV20-1	NA	TRBJ2-1	CSARAAGRVGGEQFF	TGCAGTGCTAGAGCAGCAGGTCGGGTGGGGGGTGAGCAGTTCTTC
many	TRBV28	NA	TRBJ2-7	CASSLASHLGSSYEQYF	TGTGCCAGCAGTTTAGCCTCCCACCTGGGGAGCTCCTACGAGCAGTACTTC
many	TRBV29-1	NA	TRBJ2-5	CSVQQGPQETQYF	TGCAGCGTTCAACAGGGCCCCCAAGAGACCCAGTACTTC
NA	TRBV20-1	NA	TRBJ2-1	CSARVGGGRGYNEQFF	TGCAGTGCTAGAGTTGGGGGAGGCAGGGGCTACAATGAGCAGTTCTTC
many	TRBV7-9	NA	TRBJ2-2	CASSPIGVANTGELFF	TGTGCCAGCAGCCCTATAGGAGTAGCGAACACCGGGGAGCTGTTTTTT
NA	TRBV20-1	TRBD2	TRBJ2-3	CSAGTSGTSDTQYF	TGCAGTGCCGGGACTAGCGGGACCTCGGATACGCAGTATTTT
many	TRBV7-2	NA	TRBJ2-2	CASIRTPGPGELFF	TGTGCCAGCATACGGACTCCGGGGCCGGGGGAGCTGTTTTTT
NA	TRBV6-1	NA	TRBJ2-1	CASSEVMANEQFF	TGTGCCAGCAGTGAAGTAATGGCCAATGAGCAGTTCTTC
many	TRBV20-1	TRBD2	TRBJ2-3	CSAPTSGNTDTQYF	TGCAGTGCCCCGACTAGCGGGAACACAGATACGCAGTATTTT
NA	TRBV28	TRBD1	TRBJ2-3	CASRPPWDRAQYF	TGTGCCAGCCGTCCCCCTTGGGACAGGGCGCAGTATTTT
NA	TRBV7-6	TRBD2	TRBJ2-7	CASSLGIGTIFEQYF	TGTGCCAGCAGCTTGGGGATCGGGACTATCTTCGAGCAGTACTTC
NA	TRBV28	TRBD1	TRBJ2-1	CASSAGQDNEQFF	TGTGCCAGCAGTGCCGGACAGGACAATGAGCAGTTCTTC
NA	TRBV5-1	NA	TRBJ2-7	CASSFYICSARKLVLAGAHEQYF	NA